The 25 T cell receptor beta chains listed next were all sequenced from one sample in a study of blood T cells in healthy people across ages. The second PCR ran about 6 to 12 cycles with a sample-barcoded 5' primer and J-beta primers. TCRdb re-called the 5' RACE reads with MiXCR, one entry per CDR3 protein. The table has 800,000 to 950,000 distinct CDR3 sequences, 25% to 35% seen once. These sequences were also reported in another study, on T cells of mothers and their children.

The sequenced sample consisted of blood. The receptors here all came from a woman in her thirties or forties in good health.

This clonotype has just a few counts. The genes are TRBV7-8 and TRBJ1-1; D is undetermined. The CDR3 covers 13 residues. V dropped 5 bases and J dropped 5 bases, with 12 bases sitting between them. Germline-derived CDR1 and CDR2 are SGHVS and FQNEAQ. CDR3 residues: CASSPRKETEAFF. CDR3 nucleotide sequence: TGTGCCAGCAGCCCAAGGAAGGAGACTGAAGCTTTCTTT.

Here the CDR3 reads CASSQDLPNTEAFF. For the CDR3, the DNA is TGTGCCAGCAGCCAAGACCTACCAAACACTGAAGCTTTCTTT. The rearrangement joins TRBV3-1 to TRBJ1-1; D is unresolved. The CDR3 runs 14 residues. Germline CDR1 reads LGHDT; CDR2 reads YNNKEL (reference sequence). V dropped 0 bases and J dropped 2 bases, with 7 bases sitting between them. The full variable domain, completed using reference TRBV3-1 and TRBJ1-1, is DTAVSQTPKYLVTQMGNDKSIKCEQNLGHDTMYWYKQDSKKFLKIMFSYNNKELIINETVPNRFSPKSPDKAHLNLHINSLELGDSAVYFCASSQDLPNTEAFFGQGTRLTVV.

The chain uses TRBV29-1 and TRBJ1-2, with TRBD1 matching 7 bases. The CDR3 contains 16 residues. J gave up 0 bases and V 8 bases, and 15 bases lay outside the gene matches. The germline V gene has CDR1 SQVTM and CDR2 ANQGSEA. The CDR3 region has the DNA TGCAGCAGCGCCGCCACAGGGGCTGATTCTAACTATGGCTACACCTTC. Amino acid sequence: CSSAATGADSNYGYTF. Based on the CDR3 plus reference TRBV29-1 and TRBJ1-2, the full variable domain is SAVISQKPSRDICQRGTSLTIQCQVDSQVTMMFWYRQQPGQSLTLIATANQGSEATYESGFVIDKFPISRPNLTFSTLTVSNMSPEDSSIYLCSSAATGADSNYGYTFGSGTRLTVV.

This clonotype showed up just a few times. The V and J genes are TRBV5-1 and TRBJ1-2; D gene uncertain. The CDR3 runs to 11 residues. The V gene lost 6 bases and the J gene lost 7 bases, with 10 bases spanning the gap. Germline V gives CDR1 SGHRS, CDR2 YFSETQ. The CDR3 sequence is CASTWEGGYTF. The CDR3 DNA follows: TGCGCCAGCACCTGGGAAGGTGGCTACACCTTC. The variable domain in full, completed from reference TRBV5-1 and TRBJ1-2, reads KAGVTQTPRYLIKTRGQQVTLSCSPISGHRSVSWYQQTPGQGLQFLFEYFSETQRNKGNFPGRFSGRQFSNSRSEMNVSTLELGDSALYLCASTWEGGYTFGSGTRLTVV.

V gene TRBV7-2 combines with J gene TRBJ1-1; D is undetermined. Trimming removed 5 bases from V and 5 bases from J, with 15 bases in between. Germline assignment: CDR1 SGHTA and CDR2 FQGNSA. The CDR3 covers 14 residues. CDR3 region: CASSTAVGGTEAFF. CDR3 coding DNA: TGTGCCAGCAGCACCGCCGTGGGCGGAACTGAAGCTTTCTTT.

This clonotype appeared many times. The gene calls are TRBV2 and TRBJ2-1; no definite D call. This CDR3 contains 11 residues. V lost 1 base to trimming and J lost 7 bases, with 2 bases between them. CDR1 SNHLY and CDR2 FYNNEI come from the germline V gene. The CDR3 spells CASSEVNEQFF. The CDR3 DNA reads TGTGCCAGCAGTGAAGTTAATGAGCAGTTCTTC.

The table lists this clonotype with a few counts. V usage is TRBV7-9 and J usage is TRBJ2-4; tentatively, D is TRBD1 or TRBD2 (5 bases each). Between the trimmed V and J ends, which lost 8 bases and 5 bases, there was a span of 16 bases. From germline, CDR1 is SEHNR and CDR2 FQNEAQ (reference sequence). This CDR3 comprises 14 residues. The CDR3 region has the DNA TGTGCCAGCCTAAGGGGAGAGGGTGAAAACATTCAGTACTTC. It specifies CASLRGEGENIQYF. Filled out from reference TRBV7-9 and TRBJ2-4, the complete variable domain reads DTGVSQNPRHKITKRGQNVTFRCDPISEHNRLYWYRQTLGQGPEFLTYFQNEAQLEKSRLLSDRFSAERPKGSFSTLEIQRTEQGDSAMYLCASLRGEGENIQYFGAGTRLSVL.

This clonotype showed up many times. The V and J genes are TRBV20-1 and TRBJ2-7, with a weak D call TRBD1 (5 bases). Germline CDR1 and CDR2: DFQATT and SNEGSKA (reference sequence). The CDR3 consists of 14 residues. V lost 0 bases and J 1 base, leaving 10 bases between the germline ends. The CDR3 protein is CSARDQAGSYEQYF. The CDR3 nucleotides are TGCAGTGCTAGAGATCAGGCAGGGTCCTACGAGCAGTACTTC.

The chain recombines TRBV20-1 with TRBJ2-7; no firm D call. V gave up 6 bases and J gave up 0 bases, with 12 bases separating them. This CDR3 has 13 amino acids. Germline CDR1 DFQATT, CDR2 SNEGSKA (reference sequence). Here the CDR3 reads CSAVEQSSYEQYF. CDR3 coding DNA: TGCAGTGCCGTCGAGCAATCCTCCTACGAGCAGTACTTC.

This clonotype appeared a few times. The V call is TRBV6-5, the J call TRBJ2-1; D is possibly TRBD1 (6 bases). The V end was cut by 6 bases, the J end by 7 bases, with 16 bases between. The germline V gene encodes CDR1 MNHEY and CDR2 SVGAGI. This CDR3 is 14 amino acids long. The CDR3 nucleotides read TGTGCCAGCAGCGCAGGGGCAAGGTTGAATGAGCAGTTCTTC. Protein sequence: CASSAGARLNEQFF.

CDR3 protein: CAIRGTGGTTDTQYF. The DNA for the CDR3 is TGTGCCATCAGGGGGACAGGGGGCACCACAGATACGCAGTATTTT. The chain is built from TRBV10-3 and TRBJ2-3, with 12 bases that match TRBD1. J lost 2 bases, V lost 6 bases, and 3 bases had no gene match. Germline V gives CDR1 ENHRY, CDR2 SYGVKD. The CDR3 extends over 15 amino acids.

The genes are TRBV28 and TRBJ1-5, with no clear D. This CDR3 spans 16 amino acids. Germline V gene lookup returns CDR1 MDHEN and CDR2 SYDVKM. V was pared by 5 bases and J by 5 bases, with 19 bases between. The CDR3 is CASSLFGVVGHQPQHF. Written as DNA, the CDR3 is TGTGCCAGCAGTCTCTTTGGAGTGGTGGGCCATCAGCCCCAGCATTTT. Full variable domain (remainder filled in from reference TRBV28 and TRBJ1-5): DVKVTQSSRYLVKRTGEKVFLECVQDMDHENMFWYRQDPGLGLRLIYFSYDVKMKEKGDIPEGYSVSREKKERFSLILESASTNQTSMYLCASSLFGVVGHQPQHFGDGTRLSIL.

The V and J genes are TRBV4-3 and TRBJ1-2; D perhaps matches TRBD1 (6 bases). Trimming removed 3 bases from V and 1 base from J, with 15 bases in between. The V gene's germline CDR1 is LGHNA and CDR2 YSLEER. The CDR3 is 16 residues long. CDR3: CASSQTRGTDNYGYTF. CDR3 coding DNA: TGCGCCAGCAGCCAGACGAGGGGGACGGATAACTATGGCTACACCTTC.

The chain employs TRBV25-1 and TRBJ1-6, with a weak D call TRBD1 (5 bases). The CDR3 loop spans 15 amino acids. Per germline, CDR1 MGHDK and CDR2 SYGVNS. Trimming removed 7 bases from V and 7 bases from J, with 17 bases in between. This CDR3 reads CASTMGGLKNSPLHF. The CDR3 DNA reads TGTGCCAGCACCATGGGGGGACTGAAAAATTCACCCCTCCACTTT.

Comments on this clonotype: A junction boundary mismatches the germline segment, possibly from a read error. The V and J genes are TRBV28 and TRBJ2-7, with D possibly matching TRBD2 (6 bases). This CDR3 region has 13 residues. CDR1 and CDR2 (germline): MDHEN, SYDVKM. CDR3 DNA sequence: TGTACCAGCAGTTCGACTAGGATGTACGAGCAGTACTTC. Translated, it gives CTSSSTRMYEQYF.

This chain joins TRBV7-2 and TRBJ2-3; 10 bases agree with TRBD2. Germline CDR1 reads SGHTA; CDR2 reads FQGNSA. J lost 4 bases, V lost 4 bases, and 5 bases had no gene match. This CDR3 is 15 amino acids long. The CDR3 reads CASSSPSGSPDTQYF. CDR3 DNA: TGTGCCAGCAGCTCCCCTAGCGGGAGCCCAGATACGCAGTATTTT.

The V call is TRBV14, the J call TRBJ1-6; D call uncertain. V lost 1 base, J lost 7 bases, and 14 bases lay in between. This CDR3 spans 16 amino acids. Germline assignment: CDR1 SGHDN and CDR2 FVKESK. CDR3 DNA: TGTGCCAGCAGCCAAGTCCGCGGCGTGGAAAATTCACCCCTCCACTTT. It yields the protein CASSQVRGVENSPLHF.

This clonotype was counted a few times. The chain joins TRBV18 to TRBJ1-5; D unclear. Trimming took off 3 bases at V and 11 bases at J, with 11 bases between the two ends. Germline CDR1 is KGHSH and CDR2 is LQKENI. The CDR3 consists of 12 residues. The DNA of the CDR3 is TGTGCCAGCTCACCCCCGTCGGGATCCCAGCATTTT. This codes for CASSPPSGSQHF.

The chain joins TRBV2 to TRBJ2-1; 7 bases are a match to TRBD1. The CDR3 length is 13 residues. V shed 11 bases, J shed 6 bases, and the junction held 10 bases outside the gene matches. Looked up from germline, CDR1 is SNHLY and CDR2 is FYNNEI. The CDR3 sequence: CACGTETINEQFF. CDR3 DNA sequence: TGTGCCTGTGGGACAGAGACCATCAATGAGCAGTTCTTC.

This clonotype was seen only a few times. The V gene is TRBV29-1, the J gene TRBJ1-1, with a tentative D call TRBD1 (5 bases). Germline CDR1 reads SQVTM; CDR2 reads ANQGSEA. There are 14 residues in the CDR3. The germline V and J ends were trimmed by 7 bases and 1 base, with 16 bases remaining between them. CDR3 sequence reads: CSAPRGLGNTEAFF. DNA of the CDR3: TGCAGCGCCCCTAGGGGTTTAGGGAACACTGAAGCTTTCTTT.

V usage is TRBV29-1 and J usage is TRBJ2-7; 7 positions agree with TRBD1. The CDR3 has 14 residues. Germline loops: CDR1 SQVTM, CDR2 ANQGSEA. The trim removed 7 bases at V and 1 base at J, leaving 10 bases unmatched. CDR3 sequence: CSALDRASSYEQYF. CDR3 nucleotide sequence: TGCAGCGCCCTAGACAGGGCTTCTTCCTACGAGCAGTACTTC.

The chain uses TRBV20-1 and TRBJ2-1; weak D call: TRBD1 (6 bases). Germline CDR1 is DFQATT and CDR2 is SNEGSKA (reference sequence). This CDR3 spans 15 amino acids. Trimming stripped 0 bases from V and 2 bases from J, with 11 bases between. In nucleotides, the CDR3 is TGCAGTGCTAGAGATCGGGCAGGGGCCTACAATGAGCAGTTCTTC. It encodes CSARDRAGAYNEQFF.

There are many counts of this clonotype. This chain links TRBV20-1 with TRBJ2-7; 7 positions agree with TRBD1. Germline V gene data show CDR1 as DFQATT and CDR2 as SNEGSKA (reference sequence). There are 14 residues in the CDR3. V shed 4 bases and J 1 base; nucleotides not matched to a gene: 7. CDR3 in amino acids: CSANEGGWSYEQYF. The CDR3 nucleotides read TGCAGTGCTAACGAAGGGGGCTGGTCCTACGAGCAGTACTTC.

As regards this clonotype: Relative to the germline gene, one junction end is altered; a read error may explain this. This chain joins TRBV15 and TRBJ2-7; 8 nucleotides agree with TRBD2. CDR3 length: 16 amino acids. CDR1 LNHNV and CDR2 YYDKDF come from the germline V gene (reference sequence). CDR3 in DNA: TGCGCCACCAGCAGAAGAAGCGGGGGATCCTACAATGAGCAGTACTTC. Translation gives CATSRRSGGSYNEQYF.

Note on this clonotype: Possible read error: a much larger clone is one base away. Lacking the conserved final phenylalanine or tryptophan, this CDR3 likely reflects a read error. This chain joins TRBV15 and TRBJ2-5, with 7 positions matching TRBD1. Per the germline V gene, CDR1 is LNHNV and CDR2 is YYDKDF (reference sequence). The CDR3 runs 15 residues. With 3 bases clipped from V and 4 bases from J, the junction kept 8 bases outside the gene matches. In DNA, the CDR3 is TGTGCCACCAGCAGGCAGGGGGTATTGGGAGAGACCCAGTACTTA. Its protein is CATSRQGVLGETQYL.